The 22 T cell receptor beta chains listed next were all sequenced from one sample in a study of identical twins. TCRdb itself ran the 5' RACE reads through MiXCR, one entry per CDR3 protein. The sample gives approximately 620,000 distinct CDR3 sequences, over 8.5% of which show up once; approximately 0.94% is in the top ten. The sample was also linked to a second study, of yellow fever vaccine responses in identical twins.

The sample was PBMCs. Source of these receptors: a woman in her late teens or twenties in good health.

This rearrangement joins TRBV7-2 to TRBJ2-1; 7 bases fit TRBD2. Per the germline V gene, CDR1 is SGHTA and CDR2 is FQGNSA. The CDR3 is 15 residues long. The trim removed 5 bases at V and 0 bases at J, leaving 4 bases unmatched. The CDR3 DNA is TGTGCCAGCAGCCGCGGGAGCCTCTCCTACAATGAGCAGTTCTTC. Residues: CASSRGSLSYNEQFF.

This clonotype appeared a few times. The rearrangement uses TRBV12-3 or TRBV12-4 and TRBJ2-2, with 14 bases fitting TRBD2. The CDR3 totals 19 residues. After removal of 2 bases from V and 0 bases from J, the junction contained 5 bases not matched to a gene. The CDR3 loop is CASSLRGLAGAPNTGELFF. The CDR3 nucleotides read TGTGCCAGCAGTTTAAGGGGACTAGCGGGAGCACCGAACACCGGGGAGCTGTTTTTT.

The J gene is TRBJ2-2, the V gene TRBV27; TRBD1 might be the D (5 bases). The germline V gene encodes CDR1 MNHEY and CDR2 SMNVEV (reference sequence). V lost 6 bases and J 7 bases, leaving 18 bases between the germline ends. The CDR3 runs 15 residues. CDR3 coding DNA: TGTGCCAGCAGACGTGAAGGGAAGGGGATCGGGGAGCTGTTTTTT. Protein: CASRREGKGIGELFF.

This clonotype has ten or more counts. The chain joins TRBV3-1 to TRBJ2-7; 9 bases line up with TRBD2. This CDR3 region has 13 residues. V gave up 4 bases and J gave up 3 bases; unmatched junction bases: 1. Per the germline V gene, CDR1 is LGHDT and CDR2 is YNNKEL (reference sequence). The CDR3 DNA sequence: TGTGCCAGCAGCCCTAGCGGGAACTACGAGCAGTACTTC. Its protein is CASSPSGNYEQYF.

The sample holds many counts of this clonotype. The chain employs TRBV4-3 and TRBJ2-5; D unclear. V dropped 0 bases and J dropped 3 bases, with 14 bases sitting between them. Germline CDR1 is LGHNA and CDR2 is YSLEER. This CDR3 contains 16 residues. DNA of the CDR3: TGCGCCAGCAGCCAAGATTGGCCAGGAAACAAAGAGACCCAGTACTTC. Translated, it gives CASSQDWPGNKETQYF.

A few counts support this clonotype. The chain combines TRBV19 with TRBJ2-3; D is unresolved. The V gene's germline CDR1 is LNHDA and CDR2 SQIVND (reference sequence). V was cut by 7 bases and J by 4 bases, with 6 bases left in between. This CDR3 is 11 amino acids long. The CDR3 coding sequence is TGTGCCAGTACGCAATCAGATACGCAGTATTTT. Translation gives CASTQSDTQYF.

This clonotype occurred many times. V gene TRBV7-8 combines with J gene TRBJ2-2; D gene ambiguous. There are 15 residues in the CDR3. With 5 bases removed from V and 2 bases from J, the gap between germline ends came to 12 bases. The germline gives CDR1 SGHVS, CDR2 FQNEAQ. The CDR3 DNA reads TGTGCCAGCAGCATACAGATCGAAAACACCGGGGAGCTGTTTTTT. Encoded protein: CASSIQIENTGELFF.

The chain recombines TRBV28 with TRBJ2-7; the D gene is possibly TRBD2 (7 bases). The germline V gene encodes CDR1 MDHEN and CDR2 SYDVKM. The germline V and J ends were trimmed by 3 bases and 6 bases, with 18 bases remaining between them. The CDR3 contains 15 residues. Written as DNA, the CDR3 is TGTGCCAGCAGTTTCGACAGGTTCCCGGGAGGCGAGCAGTACTTC. This translates into CASSFDRFPGGEQYF.

The chain couples TRBV7-6 to TRBJ1-4; perhaps TRBD1 as D (5 bases). The length of the CDR3 is 15 residues. Germline-derived CDR1 and CDR2 are SGHVS and FNYEAQ. The germline V and J ends were trimmed by 1 base and 4 bases, with 10 bases remaining between them. CDR3 residues: CASSLVVQGNEKLFF. CDR3 in DNA: TGTGCCAGCAGCTTAGTCGTTCAGGGTAATGAAAAACTGTTTTTT.

In its sample, this clonotype was seen a few times. The CDR3, as DNA: TGTGCCAGCAGTGTTACCGGGACTGAGAACACAGATACGCAGTATTTT. As protein: CASSVTGTENTDTQYF. V is TRBV12-3 or TRBV12-4 and J is TRBJ2-3; D perhaps matches TRBD2 (6 bases). Trimming took off 5 bases at V and 2 bases at J, with 17 bases between the two ends. The CDR3 has 16 residues.

The chain is built from TRBV29-1 and TRBJ2-7; 9 nucleotides match TRBD1. Germline loops: CDR1 SQVTM, CDR2 ANQGSEA. V lost 1 base and J lost 7; bases outside the gene matches: 2. CDR3 length: 12 residues. In DNA form, the CDR3 reads TGCAGCGTTGAAGGGGACAGGGCGGAGCAGTACTTC. Residues: CSVEGDRAEQYF.

The chain employs TRBV6-5 and TRBJ2-1; TRBD2 might be the D (5 bases). The CDR3 contains 14 residues. V was trimmed by 3 bases and J by 2 bases, leaving 8 bases between them. The germline V gene has CDR1 MNHEY and CDR2 SVGAGI. This CDR3 is CASSYGRAYNEQFF. CDR3 DNA: TGTGCCAGCAGTTATGGGCGGGCCTACAATGAGCAGTTCTTC.

V usage is TRBV29-1 and J usage is TRBJ1-1; no firm D call. V was clipped by 6 bases and J by 5 bases, with 16 bases between them. CDR1 is SQVTM and CDR2 is ANQGSEA in the germline V gene. This CDR3 is built from 13 residues. The CDR3 DNA reads as TGCAGCGTCCCCGAGATGGAAGATACTGAAGCTTTCTTT. It codes for CSVPEMEDTEAFF.

The chain links TRBV6-1 to TRBJ2-1; D possibly uses TRBD1 or TRBD2 (5 bases each). From germline, CDR1 is MNHNS and CDR2 SASEGT. The ends were cut back, 8 bases at V and 6 bases at J, with 14 bases in the middle. This CDR3 has 13 amino acids. This chain's CDR3 is CASEGPGGNEQFF. CDR3 coding DNA: TGTGCCAGCGAGGGACCTGGTGGCAATGAGCAGTTCTTC.

To note about this clonotype: The CDR3 does not close with the conserved phenylalanine or tryptophan, likely indicating a read error. The limits of the CDR3 on the DNA are not certain, so only TCRdb's listed CDR3 is given. This rearrangement joins TRBV27 to TRBJ2-7; TRBD1, the D gene given by the table, was not confirmed from the DNA. The CDR3 spans 17 residues, counting both ends. Germline CDR1 is MNHEY and CDR2 is SMNVEV (reference sequence). The CDR3 sequence: CASSPNTGTGTTYEQQH.

This clonotype turned up a few times. The chain links TRBV7-9 to TRBJ2-7; 7 bases fit TRBD1. CDR1 is SEHNR and CDR2 is FQNEAQ in the germline V gene (reference sequence). J gave up 2 bases and V 5 bases, and 9 bases lay outside the gene matches. This CDR3 contains 15 residues. CDR3 sequence: CASSIRQGTTYEQYF. CDR3 nucleotide sequence: TGTGCCAGCAGCATTAGACAGGGTACCACCTACGAGCAGTACTTC.

The V call is TRBV2, the J call TRBJ2-5, with 7 bases aligning to TRBD1. CDR3 length: 13 amino acids. V trimming: 5 bases; J trimming: 4 bases; junction bases outside the gene matches: 4. CDR1 is SNHLY, CDR2 FYNNEI, per germline. For the CDR3, the DNA is TGTGCCAGCAGTCGACAGGGAAGAGAGACCCAGTACTTC. Its translation: CASSRQGRETQYF.

The gene calls are TRBV7-9 and TRBJ2-5; D gene unclear. The CDR3 sequence is 14 residues long. CDR1 and CDR2 from the germline V gene are SEHNR and FQNEAQ (reference sequence). V lost 5 bases, J lost 5 bases, and 15 bases lay in between. This CDR3 is CASSPSAVMETQYF. CDR3 in DNA: TGTGCCAGCAGCCCCTCTGCAGTAATGGAGACCCAGTACTTC.

This clonotype was recorded a few times. The rearrangement joins TRBV2 to TRBJ2-3; D remains ambiguous. This CDR3 spans 10 amino acids. Germline lookup yields CDR1 SNHLY and CDR2 FYNNEI. V gave up 6 bases and J gave up 14 bases, with 12 bases separating them. CDR3: CASSEVVRYF. The CDR3 nucleotides read TGTGCCAGCAGCGAGGTCGTACGGTATTTT. Looking up the rest from reference TRBV2 and TRBJ2-3 gives the full variable domain: EPEVTQTPSHQVTQMGQEVILRCVPISNHLYFYWYRQILGQKVEFLVSFYNNEISEKSEIFDDQFSVERPDGSNFTLKIRSTKLEDSAMYFCASSEVVRYFGPGTRLTVL.

The chain carries TRBV3-1 and TRBJ2-5; 9 bases map to TRBD2. The trim removed 4 bases at V and 1 base at J, leaving 7 bases unmatched. This CDR3 is 16 amino acids long. The germline V gene has CDR1 LGHDT and CDR2 YNNKEL (reference sequence). As DNA, the CDR3 is TGTGCCAGCAGCCCTAGACTAGCGGATCTCCAAGAGACCCAGTACTTC. This encodes CASSPRLADLQETQYF.

The chain carries TRBV7-6 and TRBJ2-7; D is perhaps TRBD1 (6 bases). The CDR3 runs to 15 residues. Trimming cost V 5 bases and J 1 base, with 15 bases left between them. CDR1 and CDR2 (germline): SGHVS, FNYEAQ. CDR3 residues: CASSKSAGVSYEQYF. DNA for the CDR3: TGTGCCAGCAGCAAATCGGCAGGGGTGTCCTACGAGCAGTACTTC. The whole variable domain, remainder taken from reference TRBV7-6 and TRBJ2-7, is GAGVSQSPRYKVTKRGQDVALRCDPISGHVSLYWYRQALGQGPEFLTYFNYEAQQDKSGLPNDRFSAERPEGSISTLTIQRTEQRDSAMYRCASSKSAGVSYEQYFGPGTRLTVT.

This rearrangement joins TRBV20-1 to TRBJ2-3, with unresolved D. V lost 0 bases to trimming and J lost 2 bases, with 3 bases between them. Germline loops: CDR1 DFQATT, CDR2 SNEGSKA (reference sequence). CDR3 length: 12 residues. The CDR3 sequence is CSARETTDTQYF. CDR3 nucleotide sequence: TGCAGTGCTAGAGAAACCACAGATACGCAGTATTTT.